This record looks at one T cell receptor beta chain sequence and its context. A read error may account for a junction end that differs from germline. These data are taken from a study of breast tumors, draining lymph nodes, adjacent tissues. TCRdb itself ran the multiplex PCR reads through MiXCR, one entry per CDR3 protein. The sample records 200,000 to 250,000 distinct CDR3 sequences, roughly 32% being singletons. Germline CDR1 and CDR2: SEHNR and FQNEAQ (reference sequence). The CDR3 runs to 16 residues. Axillary draining lymph nodes of breast cancer patients supplied the node samples. Sample: axillary lymph node tissue. The chain employs TRBV7-9 and TRBJ2-2, with TRBD2 as a possible D gene (6 bases). This receptor was taken from a female donor with breast cancer. Some clones in this sample may be carry-over from other donors' samples. As DNA, the CDR3 is TGTGCCAGCAGCCTACCCTCCGTAGGGGCCACCGGGGGGCTGTTTTTT. Protein sequence: CASSLPSVGATGGLFF.